This T cell receptor (beta chain) was found in a study of Graves' ophthalmopathy and Graves' hyperthyroidism. Deletions cut 0 bases from V and 7 bases from J, with 12 bases between. CDR3 length equals 14 residues. The V gene's germline CDR1 is MNHEY and CDR2 SVGAGI. General study findings and limits: A model built from 13 signatures distinguished ophthalmopathy from stable hyperthyroidism with about 86% sensitivity and approximately 82% specificity.

Amplification of TCR beta CDR3 regions used RNA transcripts. RT-PCR was first run with HTBI primers, then multiplex PCR in a second round. One entry per CDR3 protein, called by TCRdb with MiXCR from the multiplex PCR reads. The sample yields hundreds of thousands of distinct CDR3 sequences, about a fifth seen once. This clonotype was counted ten times or more. Its antigen is not identified. By definition, stable hyperthyroidism involved no ophthalmopathy within 18 months of follow-up. The sequence was collected from a woman between 18 and 29 years old with stable Graves' hyperthyroidism. Some clones in this sample may be carry-over from other donors' samples. Sequenced input: peripheral blood. The chain recombines TRBV6-5 with TRBJ1-2; D not resolved. The DNA of the CDR3 is TGTGCCAGCAGTTACTCGACTGGGCCGGGTGGCTACACCTTC. It is translated as CASSYSTGPGGYTF.